The 5 T cell receptor beta chains below all came from one sample that was sequenced in a study of blood T cell repertoires in COVID-19. Profiling relied on immunoSEQ multiplex PCR, and the TCRdb table lists in-frame clones only, not all of them. The data contain 75,000 to 95,000 clones, about 80% of them singletons. The sequenced material came from peripheral blood. The receptor source for this set is a man aged 55 to 70 with acute or convalescent COVID-19.

The chain recombines TRBV2 with TRBJ2-5, with D possibly matching TRBD1 (6 bases). The CDR3 extends over 13 amino acids. V was cut by 6 bases and J by 5 bases, with 13 bases left in between. Germline V gene lookup returns CDR1 SNHLY and CDR2 FYNNEI. The CDR3 DNA is TGTGCCAGCAGCCCCGGACAGAGGGAGACCCAGTACTTC. Translated, it gives CASSPGQRETQYF. The variable domain in full, with the rest retrieved from reference TRBV2 and TRBJ2-5, is EPEVTQTPSHQVTQMGQEVILRCVPISNHLYFYWYRQILGQKVEFLVSFYNNEISEKSEIFDDQFSVERPDGSNFTLKIRSTKLEDSAMYFCASSPGQRETQYFGPGTRLLVL.

The chain has TRBV5-1 and TRBJ2-7; possibly TRBD2 for D (7 bases). The ends were cut back, 4 bases at V and 0 bases at J, with 14 bases in the middle. The CDR3 totals 15 residues. Looked up from germline, CDR1 is SGHRS and CDR2 is YFSETQ. This CDR3 reads CASSPGGHPSYEQYF. Here the CDR3 DNA reads TGCGCCAGCAGCCCGGGGGGACACCCCTCCTACGAGCAGTACTTC. The variable domain in full, completed from reference TRBV5-1 and TRBJ2-7, reads KAGVTQTPRYLIKTRGQQVTLSCSPISGHRSVSWYQQTPGQGLQFLFEYFSETQRNKGNFPGRFSGRQFSNSRSEMNVSTLELGDSALYLCASSPGGHPSYEQYFGPGTRLTVT.

The rearrangement uses TRBV12-2 and TRBJ1-1; the D call of TRBD1 is as the table states it, not checked on the DNA. TRBV12-2 is given as a pseudogene. This CDR3 spans 14 amino acids. The CDR3 region has the DNA TGTGCAAGTCGCTCGACAGGGGGTGACCCTGAAGCTTTCTTT. Amino acid sequence: CASRSTGGDPEAFF.

The rearrangement joins TRBV30 to TRBJ1-1; D gene ambiguous. Trimming cost V 0 bases and J 5 bases, with 10 bases left between them. Germline CDR1 and CDR2: GTSNPN and SVGIG (reference sequence). The CDR3 is 13 amino acids. The CDR3 sequence is CAWSVHSGTEAFF. CDR3 bases: TGTGCCTGGAGTGTACACTCGGGGACTGAAGCTTTCTTT.

J is TRBJ2-7 and V is TRBV4-3; possibly TRBD1 for D (5 bases). In germline, CDR1 is LGHNA, CDR2 YSLEER. CDR3 length: 14 amino acids. Trimming stripped 1 base from V and 1 base from J, with 8 bases between. The CDR3 reads CASSQVQVSYEQYF. The CDR3 DNA sequence: TGCGCCAGCAGCCAAGTACAGGTATCCTACGAGCAGTACTTC.